Shown below are 24 T cell receptor beta chains from a single sample sequenced in a study of Graves' ophthalmopathy and Graves' hyperthyroidism (dated by TCRdb to the late 2010s). Reads for this sample came from an Illumina HiSeq 2000. TCR beta CDR3 regions were amplified from RNA transcripts for repertoire sequencing. The first round of RT-PCR was done with HTBI primers and the Qiagen OneStep RT-PCR kit, and was followed by a second round of multiplex PCR, then size selection and purification. TCRdb trimmed public reads at Q25 via fastp, called clones via MiXCR and kept in-frame beta chains. CDR3 protein duplicates are merged, each entry listing the most common genes and DNA. Recorded for this sample are some 1.1 million distinct CDR3 sequences; around a third of them occurred a single time. Of the sample, approximately 10% falls within the top ten clones. The specimen was peripheral blood or thyroid tissue (not recorded which). All receptors derive from an adult man with Graves' hyperthyroidism.

This clonotype came up once. The chain is built from TRBV7-2 and TRBJ2-5; 10 nucleotides align to TRBD2. The J segment lost 0 bases and the V segment lost 1 base, leaving 8 bases of the junction unmatched. Germline CDR1 reads SGHTA; CDR2 reads FQGNSA. The CDR3 is 18 amino acids. CDR3 sequence: CASSLGWASGGHQETQYF. The CDR3 region has the DNA TGTGCCAGCAGCTTAGGGTGGGCTAGCGGGGGCCACCAAGAGACCCAGTACTTC.

This clonotype was counted between two and nine times. The chain combines TRBV10-2 with TRBJ1-4; 7 bases are a match to TRBD1. The CDR3 has 14 residues. V gave up 9 bases and J gave up 2 bases; unmatched junction bases: 6. Germline V lookup: CDR1 WSHSY, CDR2 SAAADI. Here the CDR3 DNA reads TGCGCCAGTGCTGGGACAGCCACTAATGAAAAACTGTTTTTT. Its protein product is CASAGTATNEKLFF.

The genes are TRBV10-3 and TRBJ1-1; 8 nucleotides align to TRBD1. Germline CDR1 and CDR2: ENHRY and SYGVKD. CDR3 length equals 12 residues. The J segment lost 14 bases and the V segment lost 5 bases, leaving 10 bases of the junction unmatched. CDR3 residues: CAISYRTGRAFF. The CDR3 DNA is TGTGCCATCAGTTACAGGACAGGGAGAGCCTTCTTT.

This clonotype was counted ten times or more. The chain joins TRBV9 to TRBJ1-4; TRBD1 matches 9 bases. Germline V gene sequence: CDR1 SGDLS, CDR2 YYNGEE. V lost 0 bases, J lost 6 bases, and 3 bases stayed unmatched. The CDR3 is 15 amino acids. The DNA of the CDR3 is TGTGCCAGCAGCGTAGGGGACAGGGTCTATGAAAAACTGTTTTTT. It codes for CASSVGDRVYEKLFF.

This clonotype was seen more than once but under ten times. This rearrangement joins TRBV14 to TRBJ2-7, with 9 positions matching TRBD2. CDR1 and CDR2 from the germline V gene are SGHDN and FVKESK. The V gene end was trimmed by 1 base and the J gene end by 5 bases; junction bases not matched to a gene: 9. This CDR3 comprises 16 residues. The CDR3, as DNA: TGTGCCAGCAGCCAAGCAATTAGCGGGAGAGTCCACGAGCAGTACTTC. It translates to CASSQAISGRVHEQYF. Full variable domain (remainder filled in from reference TRBV14 and TRBJ2-7): EAGVTQFPSHSVIEKGQTVTLRCDPISGHDNLYWYRRVMGKEIKFLLHFVKESKQDESGMPNNRFLAERTGGTYSTLKVQPAELEDSGVYFCASSQAISGRVHEQYFGPGTRLTVT.

This clonotype was detected once. A single base separates this from a much larger clone, so it may be a read error. V is TRBV7-2 and J is TRBJ1-1; 10 bases fit TRBD1. CDR1 is SGHTA and CDR2 is FQGNSA in the germline V gene. The CDR3 extends over 13 amino acids. As DNA, the CDR3 is TGTGCCAGCAGGGGGGACAGGGGCACTGGAGCTTTCTTT. Residues: CASRGDRGTGAFF.

The CDR3 region has the DNA TGTGCCAGTAGTAACAGGGGAGGCGGGTACGAGCAGTACTTC. Its protein product is CASSNRGGGYEQYF. V and J are TRBV19 and TRBJ2-7; a possible D gene is TRBD1 (7 bases). There are 14 residues in the CDR3. Per germline, CDR1 LNHDA and CDR2 SQIVND (reference sequence). Trimming left V 4 bases short and J 4 bases short, with 14 bases between. The full variable domain, its missing parts supplied by reference TRBV19 and TRBJ2-7, is DGGITQSPKYLFRKEGQNVTLSCEQNLNHDAMYWYRQDPGQGLRLIYYSQIVNDFQKGDIAEGYSVSREKKESFPLTVTSAQKNPTAFYLCASSNRGGGYEQYFGPGTRLTVT.

The V and J genes are TRBV27 and TRBJ2-5; possibly TRBD2 for D (5 bases). V shed 5 bases and J shed 2 bases, with 15 bases lying between them. This CDR3 comprises 15 residues. Germline V CDR1 and CDR2: MNHEY, SMNVEV (reference sequence). Here the CDR3 DNA reads TGTGCCAGCAGTAAGGCGCTAGCAAATCAAGAGACCCAGTACTTC. It codes for CASSKALANQETQYF.

This clonotype was counted ten times or more. The rearrangement uses TRBV4-3 and TRBJ1-4; a weak D match, TRBD1 (5 bases). Deletions cut 0 bases from V and 7 bases from J, with 12 bases between. The CDR3 is 15 amino acids. The germline V gene has CDR1 LGHNA and CDR2 YSLEER. CDR3 amino acids: CASSQDGTSGEKLFF. CDR3 in DNA: TGCGCCAGCAGCCAAGACGGGACGTCTGGTGAAAAACTGTTTTTT.

V gene TRBV28 combines with J gene TRBJ1-2; TRBD1 aligns across 9 bases. The V gene's germline CDR1 is MDHEN and CDR2 SYDVKM. Unmatched junction bases numbered 9, after V lost 8 bases and J lost 8 bases. This CDR3 has 13 amino acids. The CDR3 nucleotides read TGTGCCAGCTATCACCGGGACAGGGCCGGCTACACCTTC. This sequence encodes CASYHRDRAGYTF.

This CDR3 reads CASSPSGSYYGYTF. CDR3 sequence (DNA): TGTGCCAGCAGCCCCTCAGGCAGCTACTATGGCTACACCTTC. The gene calls are TRBV3-1 and TRBJ1-2, with unresolved D. Per the germline V gene, CDR1 is LGHDT and CDR2 is YNNKEL (reference sequence). V lost 4 bases, J lost 3 bases, and 12 bases lay in between. The CDR3 sequence is 14 residues long.

This clonotype was recorded at least ten times. This rearrangement joins TRBV19 to TRBJ1-2; the D gene is possibly TRBD1 (6 bases). Germline loops: CDR1 LNHDA, CDR2 SQIVND (reference sequence). This CDR3 has 15 amino acids. Trimming cost V 10 bases and J 7 bases, with 25 bases left between them. CDR3: CATRPLDSLGIGYTF. CDR3 coding DNA: TGTGCCACCCGCCCCCTGGACAGCCTTGGGATTGGCTACACCTTC.

This clonotype was picked up a small number of times. The chain couples TRBV6-5 to TRBJ1-5; D is perhaps TRBD1 (6 bases). The germline CDR1 and CDR2 sequences are MNHEY and SVGAGI. Deletions cut 4 bases from V and 7 bases from J, with 17 bases between. This CDR3 contains 15 residues. CDR3 sequence: CASSSGYRVGQPQHF. The CDR3 DNA reads TGTGCCAGCAGTTCGGGTTACAGGGTAGGGCAGCCCCAGCATTTT.

This clonotype was seen at least ten times. This chain uses TRBV24-1 with TRBJ1-5; D unclear. Germline V lookup: CDR1 KGHDR, CDR2 SFDVKD. Trimming shortened V by 2 bases and J by 4 bases, and 8 bases separated the two germline ends. The CDR3 consists of 14 residues. As DNA, the CDR3 is TGTGCCACCAGTGATTATGGCAGAAATCAGCCCCAGCATTTT. This translates into CATSDYGRNQPQHF.

This rearrangement joins TRBV7-2 to TRBJ2-1; D not resolved. Trimming cost V 5 bases and J 7 bases, with 12 bases left between them. CDR3 length: 13 amino acids. The germline V gene has CDR1 SGHTA and CDR2 FQGNSA. The CDR3 reads CASSQSKANEQFF. CDR3 in DNA: TGTGCCAGCAGCCAAAGCAAGGCTAATGAGCAGTTCTTC.

This chain connects TRBV10-3 to TRBJ2-7, with TRBD1 matching 7 bases. CDR1 is ENHRY and CDR2 is SYGVKD in the germline V gene. The CDR3 is 14 residues long. The trim removed 5 bases at V and 5 bases at J, leaving 9 bases unmatched. CDR3 in DNA: TGTGCCATCAGTTACTCGTTTACAGGGGACGAGCAGTACTTC. Amino acid sequence: CAISYSFTGDEQYF.

This clonotype was seen a few times. The chain carries TRBV6-6 and TRBJ2-2; 11 bases are shared with TRBD2. The trim removed 10 bases at V and 6 bases at J, leaving 4 bases unmatched. CDR1 and CDR2 from the germline V gene are MNHNY and SVGAGI (reference sequence). This CDR3 comprises 13 residues. The CDR3 DNA reads as TGTGCCACCAGACTAGCGGGATCCGGGGAGCTGTTTTTT. It is translated as CATRLAGSGELFF.

This clonotype has just a few counts. The gene calls are TRBV5-5 and TRBJ1-1; maybe TRBD1 (5 bases). V lost 4 bases to trimming and J lost 0 bases, with 16 bases between them. The germline V gene has CDR1 SGHKS and CDR2 YYEKEE (reference sequence). The CDR3 totals 16 residues. The CDR3 reads CASSHGASRMNTEAFF. The CDR3, as DNA: TGTGCCAGCAGCCACGGGGCTAGCAGAATGAACACTGAAGCTTTCTTT.

This clonotype was observed many times. The chain couples TRBV7-8 to TRBJ1-5; no clear D. Trimming pared 0 bases from V and 9 bases from J, leaving 9 bases between. The germline V gene encodes CDR1 SGHVS and CDR2 FQNEAQ. The CDR3 length is 13 residues. The CDR3 coding sequence is TGTGCCAGCAGCTTAGCCGGAACGGCGCCCCAGCATTTT. This codes for CASSLAGTAPQHF. Looking up the rest from reference TRBV7-8 and TRBJ1-5 gives the full variable domain: GAGVSQSPRYKVAKRGQDVALRCDPISGHVSLFWYQQALGQGPEFLTYFQNEAQLDKSGLPSDRFFAERPEGSVSTLKIQRTQQEDSAVYLCASSLAGTAPQHFGDGTRLSIL.

The CDR3 DNA reads TGTGCCAGCTCACCACCTTCCAGGGGGGAGACCCAGTACTTC. Protein: CASSPPSRGETQYF. This sequence joins TRBV7-2 and TRBJ2-5, with 7 nucleotides matching TRBD1. Germline V gene data show CDR1 as SGHTA and CDR2 as FQGNSA. After removal of 8 bases from V and 5 bases from J, the junction contained 11 bases not matched to a gene. This CDR3 region has 14 residues.

This clonotype appeared many times. V gene TRBV29-1 combines with J gene TRBJ2-2; D not resolved. Trimming took off 3 bases at V and 2 bases at J, with 4 bases between the two ends. Per germline, CDR1 SQVTM and CDR2 ANQGSEA. This CDR3 is built from 12 residues. This CDR3 is CSVDANTGELFF. CDR3 nucleotides: TGCAGCGTTGATGCTAACACCGGGGAGCTGTTTTTT.

Many counts were recorded for this clonotype. The J gene is TRBJ1-1, the V gene TRBV4-3; possible D gene TRBD1, 6 bases. CDR1 is LGHNA and CDR2 is YSLEER in the germline V gene. This CDR3 is 13 amino acids long. V lost 5 bases and J lost 1, with 8 bases in between. CDR3 coding DNA: TGCGCCAGCAGCAGGGGGGAGAACACTGAAGCTTTCTTT. This sequence encodes CASSRGENTEAFF.

CDR3 residues: CASSSDWGTGDSVTLRNTIYF. CDR3 sequence (DNA): TGTGCCAGCAGTTCCGATTGGGGGACAGGGGATTCGGTGACGTTGAGAAACACCATATATTTT. This chain joins TRBV12-3 or TRBV12-4 and TRBJ1-3, with 10 bases that match TRBD1. V shed 4 bases and J 5 bases; nucleotides not matched to a gene: 23. CDR3 length equals 21 residues.

This clonotype was counted at least ten times. DNA for the CDR3: TGTGCCAGCAGCCTCCGCCAGGACAGGGAGAGTGGCTACACCTTC. This translates into CASSLRQDRESGYTF. The chain uses TRBV13 and TRBJ1-2, with TRBD1 matching 8 bases. Trimming removed 5 bases from V and 7 bases from J; junction bases left unmatched: 12. The germline V gene has CDR1 PRHDT and CDR2 FYEKMQ (reference sequence). The CDR3 runs to 15 residues.